These T cell receptor beta chains were read from a single sample in a study of blood T cells in healthy people across ages. In TCRdb, the 5' RACE reads were re-called with MiXCR into one record per CDR3 protein. Of almost 550,000 distinct CDR3 sequences in the sample, 24% were seen once. These data were also filed under a second study, of T cells of mothers and their children.

The sample comprised blood. These receptors all come from a boy aged 10-17 years in good health. CDR3s include the opening cysteine and the closing phenylalanine or tryptophan. Each record gives: D gene, clone size, V gene, J gene, CDR3 protein, CDR3 DNA. The D gene is left open where the match is weak. Size is stated for part of the rows, as once, few or many counts, or as a class when the clone is expanded.

d_call: -; clone_size: -; v_call: TRBV4-1; j_call: TRBJ2-3; cdr3_aa: CASSQVKGGAGDTQYF; cdr3_nt: TGCGCCAGCAGCCAAGTTAAGGGGGGGGCCGGAGATACGCAGTATTTT
d_call: -; clone_size: -; v_call: TRBV19; j_call: TRBJ1-1; cdr3_aa: CASIWDTEAFF; cdr3_nt: TGTGCCAGTATCTGGGACACTGAAGCTTTCTTT
d_call: -; clone_size: -; v_call: TRBV29-1; j_call: TRBJ1-1; cdr3_aa: CSVENRVQNTEAFF; cdr3_nt: TGCAGCGTTGAGAATAGGGTCCAGAACACTGAAGCTTTCTTT
d_call: -; clone_size: -; v_call: TRBV28; j_call: TRBJ2-7; cdr3_aa: CASSSNNSSYEQYF; cdr3_nt: TGTGCCAGCAGTTCTAACAACAGCTCCTACGAGCAGTACTTC
d_call: TRBD2; clone_size: -; v_call: TRBV20-1; j_call: TRBJ2-1; cdr3_aa: CSALRTSGYNEQFF; cdr3_nt: TGCAGTGCTCTCCGGACTAGCGGCTACAATGAGCAGTTCTTC
d_call: -; clone_size: many; v_call: TRBV7-6; j_call: TRBJ1-6; cdr3_aa: CASSPASSGSYNSPLHF; cdr3_nt: TGTGCCAGCAGCCCGGCTTCTTCTGGATCCTATAATTCACCCCTCCACTTT
d_call: TRBD1; clone_size: -; v_call: TRBV19; j_call: TRBJ2-2; cdr3_aa: CASSAGTGSTGELFF; cdr3_nt: TGTGCCAGTAGCGCCGGGACAGGGAGTACCGGGGAGCTGTTTTTT
d_call: -; clone_size: few; v_call: TRBV28; j_call: TRBJ2-5; cdr3_aa: CASSPTQVVGETQYF; cdr3_nt: TGTGCCAGCAGCCCCACCCAGGTGGTGGGGGAGACCCAGTACTTC
d_call: -; clone_size: -; v_call: TRBV20-1; j_call: TRBJ1-1; cdr3_aa: CSAAGQRQWNTEAFF; cdr3_nt: TGCAGTGCTGCCGGACAGCGCCAATGGAACACTGAAGCTTTCTTT
d_call: -; clone_size: few; v_call: TRBV7-9; j_call: TRBJ1-2; cdr3_aa: CASSPGTDINYGYTF; cdr3_nt: TGTGCCAGCAGCCCAGGGACGGATATCAACTATGGCTACACCTTC
d_call: -; clone_size: -; v_call: TRBV28; j_call: TRBJ2-7; cdr3_aa: CASSLWSGSQYEQYF; cdr3_nt: TGTGCCAGCAGTTTATGGTCCGGGTCCCAATACGAGCAGTACTTC